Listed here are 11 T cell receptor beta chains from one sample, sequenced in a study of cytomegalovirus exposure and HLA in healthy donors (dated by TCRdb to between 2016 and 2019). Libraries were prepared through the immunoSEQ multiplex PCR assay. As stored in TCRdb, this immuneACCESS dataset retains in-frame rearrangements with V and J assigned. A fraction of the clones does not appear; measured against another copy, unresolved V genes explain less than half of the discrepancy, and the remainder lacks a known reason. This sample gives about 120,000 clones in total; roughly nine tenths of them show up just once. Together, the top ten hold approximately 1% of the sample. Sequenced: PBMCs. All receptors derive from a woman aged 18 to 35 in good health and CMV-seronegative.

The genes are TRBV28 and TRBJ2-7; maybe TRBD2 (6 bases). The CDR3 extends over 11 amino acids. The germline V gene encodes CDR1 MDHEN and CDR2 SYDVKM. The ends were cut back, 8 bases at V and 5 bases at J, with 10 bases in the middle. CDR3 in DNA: TGTGCCAGCTTTTCGGGAGACGAGCAGTACGTC. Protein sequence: CASFSGDEQYV.

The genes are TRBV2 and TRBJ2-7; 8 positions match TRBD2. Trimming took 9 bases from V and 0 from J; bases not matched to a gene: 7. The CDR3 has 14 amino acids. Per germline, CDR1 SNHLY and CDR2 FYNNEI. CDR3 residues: CARLAVMDSYEQYV. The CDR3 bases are TGTGCCAGACTAGCGGTCATGGACTCCTACGAGCAGTACGTC.

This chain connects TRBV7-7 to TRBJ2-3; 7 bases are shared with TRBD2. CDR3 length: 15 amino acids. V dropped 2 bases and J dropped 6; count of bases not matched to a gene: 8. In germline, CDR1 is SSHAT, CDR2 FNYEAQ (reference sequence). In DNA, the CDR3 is TGTGCCAGCAGCTTAATCGCGGGGGAGGTGGATACGCAGTATTTT. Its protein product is CASSLIAGEVDTQYF.

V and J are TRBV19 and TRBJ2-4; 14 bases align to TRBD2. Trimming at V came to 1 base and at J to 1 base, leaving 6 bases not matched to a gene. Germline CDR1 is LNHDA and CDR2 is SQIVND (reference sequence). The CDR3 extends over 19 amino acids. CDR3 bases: TGTGCCAGTAGTATAGGGGGACTAGCGGGAGTTATGGCCAAAAACATTCAGTACTTC. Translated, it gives CASSIGGLAGVMAKNIQYF.

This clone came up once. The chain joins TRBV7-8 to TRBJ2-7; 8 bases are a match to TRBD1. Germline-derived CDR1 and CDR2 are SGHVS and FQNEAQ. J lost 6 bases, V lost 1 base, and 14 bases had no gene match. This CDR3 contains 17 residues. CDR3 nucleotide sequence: TGTGCCAGCAGCTTAGTCGGGTCAGGGGGCATTGTTGGCGAGCAGTACGTC. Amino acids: CASSLVGSGGIVGEQYV.

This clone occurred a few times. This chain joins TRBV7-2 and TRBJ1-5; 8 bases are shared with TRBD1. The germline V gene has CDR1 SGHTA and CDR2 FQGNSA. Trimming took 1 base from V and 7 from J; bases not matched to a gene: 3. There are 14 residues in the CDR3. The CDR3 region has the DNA TGTGCCAGCAGCTTAGACAGGGGGGGACAGCCCCAGCATTTT. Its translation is CASSLDRGGQPQHF.

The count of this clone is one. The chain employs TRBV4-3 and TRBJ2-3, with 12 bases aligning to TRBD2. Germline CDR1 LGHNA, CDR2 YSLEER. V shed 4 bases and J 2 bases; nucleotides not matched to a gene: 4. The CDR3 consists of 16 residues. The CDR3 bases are TGCGCCAGCAGCCTGACTAGCGGGAGTGTCACAGATACGCAGTATTTT. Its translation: CASSLTSGSVTDTQYF.

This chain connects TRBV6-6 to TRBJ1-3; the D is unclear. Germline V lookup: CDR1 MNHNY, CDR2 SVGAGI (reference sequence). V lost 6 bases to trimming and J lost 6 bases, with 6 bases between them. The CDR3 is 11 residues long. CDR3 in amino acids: CASRRENTIYF. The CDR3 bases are TGTGCCAGCAGGAGGGAAAACACCATATATTTT.

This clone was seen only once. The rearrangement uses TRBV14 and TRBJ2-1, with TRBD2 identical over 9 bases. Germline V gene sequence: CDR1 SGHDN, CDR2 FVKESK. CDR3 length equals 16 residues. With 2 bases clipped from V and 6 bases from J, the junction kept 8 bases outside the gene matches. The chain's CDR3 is CASSQRRLAVVNEQFF. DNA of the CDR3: TGTGCCAGCAGCCAACGTCGACTAGCGGTGGTCAATGAGCAGTTCTTC.

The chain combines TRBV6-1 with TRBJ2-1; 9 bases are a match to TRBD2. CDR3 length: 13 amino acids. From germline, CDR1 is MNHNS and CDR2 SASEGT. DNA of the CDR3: TGTGCAAGCGGGCTAGCGGGGATCAATGAGCAGTTCTTC. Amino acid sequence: CASGLAGINEQFF.

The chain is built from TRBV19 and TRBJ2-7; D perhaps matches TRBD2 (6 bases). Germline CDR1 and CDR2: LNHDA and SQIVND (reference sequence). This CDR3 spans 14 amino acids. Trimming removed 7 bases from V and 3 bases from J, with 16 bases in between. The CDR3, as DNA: TGTGCCAGTAATCCGACTAGTCAAAACTACGAGCAGTACTTC. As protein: CASNPTSQNYEQYF.